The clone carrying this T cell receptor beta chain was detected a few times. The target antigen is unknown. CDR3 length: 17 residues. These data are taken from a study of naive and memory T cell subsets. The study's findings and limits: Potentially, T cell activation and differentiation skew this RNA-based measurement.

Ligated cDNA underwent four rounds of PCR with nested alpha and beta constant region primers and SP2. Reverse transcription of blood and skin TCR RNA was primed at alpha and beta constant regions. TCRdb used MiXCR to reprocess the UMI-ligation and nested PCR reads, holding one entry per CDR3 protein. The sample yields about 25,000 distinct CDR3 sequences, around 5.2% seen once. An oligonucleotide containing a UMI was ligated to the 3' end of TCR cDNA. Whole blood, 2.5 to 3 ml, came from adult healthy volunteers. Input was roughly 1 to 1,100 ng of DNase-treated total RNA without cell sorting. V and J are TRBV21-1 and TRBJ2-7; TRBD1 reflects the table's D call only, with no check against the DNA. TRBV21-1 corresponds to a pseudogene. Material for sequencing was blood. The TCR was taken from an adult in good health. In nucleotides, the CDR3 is TGTGCCAGCAGCAAAAAAAACAGGGGGCGAGTCCTCTACGAGCAGTACTTC. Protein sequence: CASSKKNRGRVLYEQYF.